Sequencing of this T cell receptor (beta chain) was carried out in a study of Ad26.COV2.S vaccination and SARS-CoV-2 variants. TCRdb's copy holds only in-frame clones and misses some; the assay was immunoSEQ multiplex PCR. Of 85,000 to 120,000 clones in the sample, around three quarters are singletons; the top ten hold around 15%. There are 15 residues in the CDR3. After removal of 3 bases from V and 6 bases from J, the junction contained 3 bases not matched to a gene. CDR1 LNHNV and CDR2 YYDKDF come from the germline V gene (reference sequence). This clone was picked up many times. The V call is TRBV15, the J call TRBJ2-1; 12 bases match TRBD1. Source: peripheral blood, taken after recovery from COVID-19. The TCR comes from a human donor who had recovered from COVID-19. The CDR3 loop reads CATSRGQGAVNEQFF. The CDR3 DNA is TGTGCCACCAGCAGGGGACAGGGGGCTGTCAATGAGCAGTTCTTC.